One T cell receptor beta chain is described in this entry. The data derive from a study of T cell responses to AZD1222 COVID-19 vaccine. Only in-frame clones appear in the TCRdb table, and some are missing; sequencing was by immunoSEQ multiplex PCR. The sample holds approximately 98,000 clones, 85% to 90% seen once. The germline V gene encodes CDR1 SGHRS and CDR2 YFSETQ. Trimming took 5 bases from V and 8 from J, leaving 14 bases between them. CDR3 length: 14 residues. This chain connects TRBV5-1 to TRBJ1-6; the D gene is possibly TRBD1 (5 bases). The clonotype was recovered from an adult in good health. The sequenced sample was peripheral blood, obtained on day 0 of AZD1222 vaccination. The CDR3 coding sequence is TGCGCCAGCAGGGCAGGGTCGGTTGATTCACCCCTCCACTTT. Translating gives CASRAGSVDSPLHF. The variable domain in full, with the rest retrieved from reference TRBV5-1 and TRBJ1-6, is KAGVTQTPRYLIKTRGQQVTLSCSPISGHRSVSWYQQTPGQGLQFLFEYFSETQRNKGNFPGRFSGRQFSNSRSEMNVSTLELGDSALYLCASRAGSVDSPLHFGNGTRLTVT.